This section outlines one TCR beta chain sequence together with its context. The entry originates in a study of blood T cell repertoires in COVID-19. The overall study: Samples came from the United States, Italy and Spain, spanning acute and convalescent COVID-19. The analysed material was cDNA or gDNA that came from T cells, B-cell-depleted T cells, or PBMCs.

CDR3 length: 15 amino acids. Germline V gives CDR1 MNHEY, CDR2 SVGAGI. Trimming took 5 bases from V and 5 from J; bases not matched to a gene: 11. Authors' methods: Amplification with reference gene primers provided the estimates of nucleated cell counts. The protocol was immunoSEQ multiplex PCR, while the TCRdb copy is restricted to in-frame clones and leaves out a portion. That table supplies the V and J calls and clone size; D and trimming were determined from the DNA. The table has about 130,000 clones, 75% to 90% seen once; the top ten hold 3.5% to 5%. The chain carries TRBV6-5 and TRBJ1-2; 7 positions agree with TRBD1. The TCR originated in a human donor in a cohort sampled during active COVID-19. Sequenced input: peripheral blood. Here the CDR3 reads CASSLDRDRTYGYTF. The CDR3 DNA is TGTGCCAGCAGTCTCGACCGGGACAGAACATATGGCTACACCTTC.